Given below is one T cell receptor beta chain in context. The data are from a study of cytomegalovirus exposure and HLA in healthy donors. PCR primers comprised 60 Vbeta and 13 Jbeta primers. Clones were sequenced by immunoSEQ multiplex PCR, and TCRdb holds only the in-frame ones, with some missing. Altogether more than 200,000 clones are present, 85% being singletons, with the ten largest covering 1.3%. The V gene's germline CDR1 is SGHTA and CDR2 FQGNSA. The trim removed 1 base at V and 4 bases at J, leaving 12 bases unmatched. The CDR3 is 18 amino acids. The TCR sequence derives from a human donor in good health. Sequenced input: PBMCs. The rearrangement links TRBV7-2 to TRBJ2-3; 9 bases map to TRBD2. CDR3: CASSLVGVAGAEADTQYF. CDR3 in DNA: TGTGCCAGCAGCTTAGTGGGGGTAGCGGGAGCGGAGGCAGATACGCAGTATTTT.